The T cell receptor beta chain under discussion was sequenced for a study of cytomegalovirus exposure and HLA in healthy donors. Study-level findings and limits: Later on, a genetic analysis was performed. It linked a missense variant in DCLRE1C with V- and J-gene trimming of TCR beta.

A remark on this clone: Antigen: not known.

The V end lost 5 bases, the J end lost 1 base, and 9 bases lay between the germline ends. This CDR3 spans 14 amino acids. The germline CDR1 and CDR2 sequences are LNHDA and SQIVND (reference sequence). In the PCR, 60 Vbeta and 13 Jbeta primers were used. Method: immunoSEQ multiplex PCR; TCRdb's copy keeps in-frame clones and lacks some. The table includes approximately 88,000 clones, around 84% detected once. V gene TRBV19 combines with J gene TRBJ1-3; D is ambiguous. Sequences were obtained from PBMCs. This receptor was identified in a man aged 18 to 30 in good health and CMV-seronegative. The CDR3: CASSATGSGNTIYF. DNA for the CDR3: TGTGCCAGTAGTGCGACTGGTTCTGGAAACACCATATATTTT.